These 20 T cell receptor beta chains were all obtained from the same sample, sequenced in a study of blood T cell repertoires in COVID-19 (dated by TCRdb to 2020 to 2021). The method was the immunoSEQ multiplex PCR assay. This immuneACCESS table, as held by TCRdb, lists in-frame sequences with V and J called but not all clones. Of the missing ones, under half trace to an unresolved V gene in checked studies; the others have no known cause. Here the sample has approximately 75,000 clones; 70% to 90% occur a single time. About 20% of the sample lies in the top ten. The sequenced sample was peripheral blood. The origin of the receptors is a woman older than 75 with acute or convalescent COVID-19.

This clone was observed a few times. This chain links TRBV3-1 (or the pseudogene TRBV3-2) with TRBJ1-5; D is unclear. This CDR3 is 13 amino acids long. V lost 2 bases to trimming and J lost 4 bases, with 6 bases between them. Germline V gives CDR1 LGHDT, CDR2 YNNKEL (reference sequence). The CDR3 here is CASSQTYNQPQHF. CDR3 bases: TGTGCCAGCAGCCAAACCTATAATCAGCCCCAGCATTTT.

The chain couples TRBV9 to TRBJ1-3; weak D call: TRBD1 (6 bases). CDR1 and CDR2 (germline): SGDLS, YYNGEE. There are 17 residues in the CDR3. Trimming left V 4 bases short and J 1 base short, with 18 bases between. In DNA form, the CDR3 reads TGTGCCAGCAGCTTTTTCGACAGGATACTTTCTGGAAACACCATATATTTT. Protein product: CASSFFDRILSGNTIYF.

This clone was detected ten times or more. The DNA for the CDR3 is TGTGCCAGCAGCTACGGCGAGGGGGGGACTGAAGCTTTCTTT. It specifies CASSYGEGGTEAFF. The chain carries TRBV11-2 and TRBJ1-1; TRBD1 is a possible D gene (6 bases). In germline, CDR1 is SGHAT, CDR2 FQNNGV. The CDR3 length is 14 residues. Trimming pared 4 bases from V and 5 bases from J, leaving 14 bases between.

This clone was detected a few times. This chain uses TRBV7-2 with TRBJ1-5; TRBD1 might be the D (5 bases). Deletions cut 4 bases from V and 7 bases from J, with 11 bases between. The CDR3 totals 13 residues. The V gene's germline CDR1 is SGHTA and CDR2 FQGNSA. CDR3 loop: CASSSGRVQPQHF. CDR3 coding DNA: TGTGCCAGCAGCTCAGGGCGCGTCCAGCCCCAGCATTTT.

The CDR3 region has the DNA TGTGCCAGCAGCCCGGGGACTAGCGAGCAGTACTTC. Amino acids: CASSPGTSEQYF. J is TRBJ2-7 and V is TRBV5-4; 8 positions agree with TRBD2. With 4 bases clipped from V and 6 bases from J, the junction kept 3 bases outside the gene matches. This CDR3 spans 12 amino acids. The germline V gene encodes CDR1 SGHNT and CDR2 YYREEE (reference sequence). The full variable domain, its missing parts supplied by reference TRBV5-4 and TRBJ2-7, is ETGVTQSPTHLIKTRGQQVTLRCSSQSGHNTVSWYQQALGQGPQFIFQYYREEENGRGNFPPRFSGLQFPNYSSELNVNALELDDSALYLCASSPGTSEQYFGPGTRLTVT.

This clone was counted a single time. The J gene is TRBJ2-3, the V gene TRBV18; D gene ambiguous. With 7 bases removed from V and 0 bases from J, the gap between germline ends came to 14 bases. This CDR3 has 15 amino acids. In germline, CDR1 is KGHSH, CDR2 LQKENI. The CDR3 region has the DNA TGTGCCAGCTTCTTGTCTGGTACTAGCACAGATACGCAGTATTTT. Translating gives CASFLSGTSTDTQYF.

This clone was counted a few times. The chain is built from TRBV11-2 and TRBJ2-2; no reliable D call. V shed 3 bases and J shed 4 bases, with 9 bases lying between them. The germline CDR1 and CDR2 sequences are SGHAT and FQNNGV. The CDR3 has 14 residues. This CDR3 reads CASSLVRITGELFF. The CDR3, as DNA: TGTGCCAGCAGCTTGGTGAGGATCACCGGGGAGCTGTTTTTT.

This clone was counted a single time. J is TRBJ2-1 and V is TRBV3-1 (or the pseudogene TRBV3-2); the D gene is possibly TRBD1 (5 bases). The CDR3 runs 13 residues. Germline values: CDR1 LGHDT, CDR2 YNNKEL (reference sequence). V was shortened by 3 bases and J by 13 bases, with 16 bases between the two germline ends. The CDR3 here is CASSHGTQDIQFF. For the CDR3, the DNA is TGTGCCAGCAGCCACGGAACCCAGGACATTCAGTTCTTC.

The chain employs TRBV12-3 or TRBV12-4 and TRBJ1-1, with 7 bases aligning to TRBD1. There are 13 residues in the CDR3. V gave up 9 bases and J gave up 0 bases; unmatched junction bases: 4. The CDR3 loop is CASYRGLNTEAFF. CDR3 DNA: TGTGCCAGTTACAGGGGATTGAACACTGAAGCTTTCTTT.

This chain uses TRBV19 with TRBJ2-3; TRBD1 aligns across 8 bases. V lost 3 bases, J lost 2 bases, and 4 bases stayed unmatched. CDR3 length: 15 residues. CDR1 and CDR2 (germline): LNHDA, SQIVND (reference sequence). CDR3 in DNA: TGTGCCAGTAGTATGGGACAGGTGATCACAGATACGCAGTATTTT. The encoded protein is CASSMGQVITDTQYF.

This clone has a handful of counts. This rearrangement joins TRBV19 to TRBJ1-1; no firm D call. The CDR3 loop spans 16 amino acids. The ends were cut back, 2 bases at V and 1 base at J, with 14 bases in the middle. Germline V gives CDR1 LNHDA, CDR2 SQIVND (reference sequence). CDR3 residues: CASSISARIKNTEAFF. Written as DNA, the CDR3 is TGTGCCAGTAGTATAAGCGCCCGAATTAAGAACACTGAAGCTTTCTTT.

In DNA, the CDR3 is TGTGCCAGCAGCCCCCGTTCAGATACGCAGTATTTT. Protein sequence: CASSPRSDTQYF. The gene calls are TRBV3-1 (or the pseudogene TRBV3-2) and TRBJ2-3; D remains ambiguous. The V end was cut by 4 bases, the J end by 4 bases, with 6 bases between. Germline CDR1 and CDR2: LGHDT and YNNKEL (reference sequence). The CDR3 loop spans 12 amino acids.

This rearrangement joins TRBV6-6 to TRBJ2-1; possible D gene TRBD1, 5 bases. Germline V gene sequence: CDR1 MNHNY, CDR2 SVGAGI (reference sequence). The ends were cut back, 3 bases at V and 10 bases at J, with 22 bases in the middle. The CDR3 loop spans 16 amino acids. The CDR3 DNA follows: TGTGCCAGCAGTTATCGTACAGGCCCCATTTTAGGGGAGCAGTTCTTC. Protein sequence: CASSYRTGPILGEQFF.

The J gene is TRBJ1-4, the V gene TRBV3-1 (or the pseudogene TRBV3-2), with 8 bases aligning to TRBD1. This CDR3 region has 14 residues. The junction had 5 bases not matched to a gene; V was cut back by 4 bases and J by 7 bases. Germline V gives CDR1 LGHDT, CDR2 YNNKEL (reference sequence). This CDR3 is CASSLQGAREKLFF. The CDR3 coding sequence is TGTGCCAGCAGCCTGCAGGGGGCCCGTGAAAAACTGTTTTTT.

This chain links TRBV9 with TRBJ2-5; 12 bases match TRBD2. Trimming removed 2 bases from V and 5 bases from J; junction bases left unmatched: 7. From germline, CDR1 is SGDLS and CDR2 YYNGEE. This CDR3 comprises 16 residues. CDR3 DNA sequence: TGTGCCAGCAGCGTCCCGACTAGCGGGAGTAGGGAGACCCAGTACTTC. This encodes CASSVPTSGSRETQYF.

This clone has a handful of counts. This chain connects TRBV6-5 to TRBJ2-7; tentatively, D is TRBD1 (6 bases). The V and J ends lost 8 bases and 2 bases respectively, with 16 bases between them. Per the germline V gene, CDR1 is MNHEY and CDR2 is SVGAGI. This CDR3 is built from 14 residues. The CDR3 region has the DNA TGTGCCAGCGTCCGGGACAACAATGCCTACGAGCAGTACTTC. It translates to CASVRDNNAYEQYF.

This chain uses TRBV24-1 with TRBJ2-3, with 8 bases lining up with TRBD2. This CDR3 is built from 14 residues. Germline V gene lookup returns CDR1 KGHDR and CDR2 SFDVKD. The V gene end was trimmed by 6 bases and the J gene end by 3 bases; junction bases not matched to a gene: 4. DNA for the CDR3: TGTGCCACCAGTAAAAGCGGGGGAACAGATACGCAGTATTTT. Translated, it gives CATSKSGGTDTQYF.

The V and J genes are TRBV6-5 and TRBJ2-1; TRBD2 agrees at 11 bases. Germline V gene sequence: CDR1 MNHEY, CDR2 SVGAGI. Trimming took 0 bases from V and 5 from J; bases not matched to a gene: 0. CDR3 size: 15 residues. The CDR3 sequence: CASSYSSGGDNEQFF. The CDR3 DNA reads as TGTGCCAGCAGTTACTCTAGCGGGGGGGACAATGAGCAGTTCTTC.

J is TRBJ2-1 and V is TRBV7-3; 13 bases fit TRBD2. With 2 bases clipped from V and 6 bases from J, the junction kept 4 bases outside the gene matches. CDR1 and CDR2 (germline): SGHTA, FQGTGA. This CDR3 has 16 amino acids. Here the CDR3 reads CASSLAGLAGPNEQFF. DNA of the CDR3: TGTGCCAGCAGCTTAGCGGGACTAGCGGGACCCAATGAGCAGTTCTTC.

The chain links TRBV30 to TRBJ1-5; 8 bases agree with TRBD1. The germline gives CDR1 GTSNPN, CDR2 SVGIG (reference sequence). V was clipped by 2 bases and J by 3 bases; unmatched bases: 9. The CDR3 loop spans 16 amino acids. As DNA, the CDR3 is TGTGCCTGGAGTCCTGACAGGGGAACGGTCAATCAGCCCCAGCATTTT. Translation: CAWSPDRGTVNQPQHF.